This T cell receptor (beta chain) was sequenced in a study of monozygotic twins with inflammatory bowel disease. Study-level results: Healthy co-twins, by inverse Simpson, had higher TCRbeta diversity than their siblings with IBD. Especially with disease activity, IBD patients had fewer clonotypes in common with others than healthy twins did.

Remarks on this clonotype: Its antigen is not known.

cDNA was made in eight separate reactions per sample. Nested PCRs of approximately 16 and 10 cycles, two in total, were run on TCRalpha and TCRbeta cDNA. TCRdb derives one entry per CDR3 protein from the 5' RACE reads, leaving out DNA. This table holds more than 300,000 distinct CDR3 sequences. Sequenced: blood. The sequence was collected from a human donor with ulcerative colitis or Crohn's disease, or a healthy co-twin of an affected twin (not recorded which).

The CDR3 here is CASSSGASGLPGGDTQYF. The J gene is TRBJ2-3, the V gene TRBV5-1; absent DNA, TCRdb's TRBD2 call cannot be checked. Germline CDR1 reads SGHRS; CDR2 reads YFSETQ. The CDR3 is made up of 18 amino acids.